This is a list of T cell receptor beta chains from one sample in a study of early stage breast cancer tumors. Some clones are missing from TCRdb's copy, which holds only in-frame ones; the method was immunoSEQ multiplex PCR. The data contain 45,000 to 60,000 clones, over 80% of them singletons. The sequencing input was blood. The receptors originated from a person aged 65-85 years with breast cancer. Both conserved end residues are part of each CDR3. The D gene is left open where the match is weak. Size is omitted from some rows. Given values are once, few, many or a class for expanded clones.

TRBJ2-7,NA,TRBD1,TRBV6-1,CASRPGQGGHEQYF,TGTGCCAGCAGGCCGGGACAGGGGGGACACGAGCAGTACTTC
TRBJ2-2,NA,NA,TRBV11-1,CASSFTENTGELFF,TGTGCCAGCAGCTTTACAGAGAACACCGGGGAGCTGTTTTTT
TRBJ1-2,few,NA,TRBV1,CTSSQAGGGYTF,TGCACCAGCAGCCAAGCAGGGGGCGGCTACACCTTC
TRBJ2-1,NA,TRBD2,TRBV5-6,CASSLAGTTINNEQFF,TGTGCCAGCAGCTTGGCCGGGACTACCATCAACAATGAGCAGTTCTTC
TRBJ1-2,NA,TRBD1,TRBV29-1,CSVRTGGYGYTF,TGCAGCGTCCGGACAGGGGGCTATGGCTACACCTTC
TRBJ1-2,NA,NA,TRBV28,CASSLAASYGYTF,TGTGCCAGCAGTTTGGCGGCCAGCTATGGCTACACCTTC
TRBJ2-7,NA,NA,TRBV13,CASSPRRSGFTYEQYF,TGTGCCAGCAGCCCCCGCCGTAGCGGCTTTACCTACGAGCAGTACTTC
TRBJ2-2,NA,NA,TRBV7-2,CASSGRGNTGELFF,TGTGCCAGCAGTGGGCGGGGTAACACCGGGGAGCTGTTTTTT
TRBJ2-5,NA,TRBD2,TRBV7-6,CASSLEGLAGPRETQYF,TGTGCCAGCAGCTTAGAGGGGCTAGCGGGGCCTCGGGAGACCCAGTACTTC
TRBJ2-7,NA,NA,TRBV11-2,CASSSHGGGDEQYF,TGTGCCAGCAGCTCTCATGGGGGAGGAGACGAGCAGTACTTC
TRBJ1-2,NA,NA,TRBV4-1,CASSQDARRSYGYTF,TGCGCCAGCAGCCAAGATGCGCGCCGGAGCTATGGCTACACCTTC
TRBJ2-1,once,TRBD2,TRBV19,CASSTTSGRWNEQFF,TGTGCCAGTAGTACCACTAGCGGTAGATGGAATGAGCAGTTCTTC
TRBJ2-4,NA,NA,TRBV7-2,CASSLERKNIQYF,TGTGCCAGCAGCTTAGAACGGAAAAACATTCAGTACTTC
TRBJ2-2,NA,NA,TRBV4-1,CASSPPLRTGELFF,TGCGCCAGCAGCCCCCCTCTCCGGACCGGGGAGCTGTTTTTT
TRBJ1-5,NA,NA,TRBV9,CASKASPEVQPQHF,TGTGCCAGCAAAGCATCCCCCGAGGTACAGCCCCAGCATTTT
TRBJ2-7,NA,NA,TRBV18,CASSEALASEQYF,TGTGCCAGCTCAGAAGCACTAGCCTCGGAGCAGTACTTC
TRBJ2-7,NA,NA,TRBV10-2,CASSETAYEQYF,TGCGCCAGCAGTGAAACGGCCTACGAGCAGTACTTC
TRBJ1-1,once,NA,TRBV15,CATSGRGWVTEAFF,TGTGCCACCAGCGGCAGGGGTTGGGTCACTGAAGCTTTCTTT
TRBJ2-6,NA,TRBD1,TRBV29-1,CSVTRTGLNSGANVLTF,TGCAGCGTCACCAGGACAGGCTTAAACTCTGGGGCCAACGTCCTGACTTTC
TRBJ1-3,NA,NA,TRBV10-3,CAISGTDFSGNTIYF,TGTGCCATCAGTGGGACAGATTTCTCTGGAAACACCATATATTTT
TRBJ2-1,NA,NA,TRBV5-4,CASRLDLGDNEQFF,TGTGCCAGCAGACTGGACCTGGGAGACAATGAGCAGTTCTTC
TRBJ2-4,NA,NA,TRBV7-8,CASRPRVAAKNIQYF,TGTGCCAGCAGGCCCAGGGTTGCAGCCAAAAACATTCAGTACTTC
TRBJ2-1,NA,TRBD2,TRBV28,CASSPFGSGGINEQFF,TGTGCCAGCAGTCCCTTCGGGAGCGGGGGGATCAATGAGCAGTTCTTC
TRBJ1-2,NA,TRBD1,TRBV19,CASSAPGTGDYGYTF,TGTGCCAGTAGTGCTCCCGGGACAGGGGATTATGGCTACACCTTC
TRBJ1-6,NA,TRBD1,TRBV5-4,CASSSGQGGNSPLHF,TGTGCCAGCAGCTCGGGACAGGGGGGAAATTCACCCCTCCACTTT
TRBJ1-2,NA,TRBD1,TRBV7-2,CASSRNSGGGYGYTF,TGTGCCAGCAGTCGGAATTCAGGGGGTGGCTATGGCTACACCTTC
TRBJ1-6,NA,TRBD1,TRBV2,CASSERAGGRSNSPLHF,TGTGCCAGCAGTGAAAGGGCAGGGGGCAGGAGTAATTCACCCCTCCACTTT
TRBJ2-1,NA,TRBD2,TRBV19,CASNPNNRAGGDNEQFF,TGTGCCAGTAACCCCAACAATAGGGCGGGGGGGGATAATGAGCAGTTCTTC
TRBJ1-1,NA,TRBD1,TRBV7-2,CASSLVLVGTGAFDAFF,TGTGCCAGCAGCTTAGTCCTTGTAGGGACAGGGGCTTTCGATGCTTTCTTT
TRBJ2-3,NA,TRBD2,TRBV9,CASSPRTGLRSTDTQYF,TGTGCCAGCAGCCCGCGAACGGGACTACGGAGCACAGATACGCAGTATTTT
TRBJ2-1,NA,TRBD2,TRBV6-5,CATKPGLAGDEQFF,TGTGCCACAAAGCCGGGACTAGCGGGCGATGAGCAGTTCTTC
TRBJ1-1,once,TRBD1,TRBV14,CASSPGQGLTEAFF,TGTGCCAGCAGCCCGGGACAGGGTTTGACTGAAGCTTTCTTT
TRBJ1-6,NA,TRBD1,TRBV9,CASSVEGADSPLHF,TGTGCCAGCAGCGTAGAGGGGGCCGATTCACCCCTCCACTTT
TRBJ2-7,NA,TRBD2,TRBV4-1,CASSQDLPSGTSSYEQYF,TGCGCCAGCAGCCAAGATTTGCCTAGCGGGACGAGCTCCTACGAGCAGTACTTC
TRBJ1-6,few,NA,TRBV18,CASSPSGGRESPLHF,TGTGCCAGCTCACCTAGCGGGGGACGGGAGTCACCCCTCCACTTT
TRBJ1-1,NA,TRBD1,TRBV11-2,CASSPSTGGLAEAFF,TGTGCCAGCAGCCCTTCGACAGGGGGCTTGGCTGAAGCTTTCTTT
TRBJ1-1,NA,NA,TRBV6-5,CASSYSYKRDTEAFF,TGTGCCAGCAGTTACTCGTACAAGAGGGACACTGAAGCTTTCTTT
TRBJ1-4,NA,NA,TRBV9,CASSVTPGQSEKLFF,TGTGCCAGCAGCGTGACACCGGGACAATCTGAAAAACTGTTTTTT
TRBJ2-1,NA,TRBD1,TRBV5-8,CASSFTGGVREQFF,TGTGCCAGCAGCTTTACAGGGGGAGTTCGTGAGCAGTTCTTC
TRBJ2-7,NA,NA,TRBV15,CATSLSRGTHEQYF,TGTGCCACCAGCTTATCTAGGGGAACCCACGAGCAGTACTTC
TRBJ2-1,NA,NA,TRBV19,CASRKGGTGLSYNEQFF,TGTGCCAGTAGAAAGGGAGGGACAGGACTCTCCTACAATGAGCAGTTCTTC
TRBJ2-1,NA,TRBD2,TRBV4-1,CASSQDRPSGGKAEQFF,TGCGCCAGCAGCCAAGATCGGCCTAGCGGGGGAAAGGCTGAGCAGTTCTTC
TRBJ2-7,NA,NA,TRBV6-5,CASRFLGRGNEQYF,TGTGCCAGCAGATTCCTGGGCAGGGGCAACGAGCAGTACTTC
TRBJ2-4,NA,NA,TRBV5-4,CASTLPGDPHIQYF,TGTGCCAGCACCTTGCCGGGGGACCCTCACATTCAGTACTTC
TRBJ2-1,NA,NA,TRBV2,CASSERMGSLGEQFF,TGTGCCAGCAGTGAACGTATGGGCAGCCTCGGTGAGCAGTTCTTC
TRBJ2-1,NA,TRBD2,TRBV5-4,CASSLRAGGYNEQFF,TGTGCCAGCAGCTTGCGCGCGGGAGGCTACAATGAGCAGTTCTTC
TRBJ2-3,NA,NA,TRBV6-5,CASSSLDPSTDTQYF,TGTGCCAGCAGCTCACTAGACCCTAGCACAGATACGCAGTATTTT
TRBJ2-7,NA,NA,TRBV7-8,CASSLDYQYEQYF,TGTGCCAGCAGCTTAGACTACCAATACGAGCAGTACTTC
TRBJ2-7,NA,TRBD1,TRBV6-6,CASSSGQVQFKEQYF,TGTGCCAGCAGTTCGGGACAGGTCCAATTTAAGGAGCAGTACTTC
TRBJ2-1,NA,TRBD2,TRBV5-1,CASSRVLSSGSEQFF,TGCGCCAGCAGCCGGGTACTGTCTAGCGGCAGTGAGCAGTTCTTC
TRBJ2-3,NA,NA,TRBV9,CASSPPYTDTQYF,TGTGCCAGCAGCCCCCCGTATACAGATACGCAGTATTTT
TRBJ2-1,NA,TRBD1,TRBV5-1,CASSATGGVNEQFF,TGCGCCAGCAGCGCGACAGGGGGGGTGAATGAGCAGTTCTTC
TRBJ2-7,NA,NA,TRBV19,CASTPSVDHPYEQYF,TGTGCCAGTACCCCCAGCGTAGACCACCCCTACGAGCAGTACTTC
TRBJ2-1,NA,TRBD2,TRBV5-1,CASSLSLATGLAGVTYNEQFF,TGCGCCAGCAGCTTGTCCTTAGCCACGGGACTAGCGGGAGTGACCTACAATGAGCAGTTCTTC
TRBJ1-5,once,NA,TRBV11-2,CASSKTQPQHF,TGTGCCAGCAGCAAAACACAGCCCCAGCATTTT